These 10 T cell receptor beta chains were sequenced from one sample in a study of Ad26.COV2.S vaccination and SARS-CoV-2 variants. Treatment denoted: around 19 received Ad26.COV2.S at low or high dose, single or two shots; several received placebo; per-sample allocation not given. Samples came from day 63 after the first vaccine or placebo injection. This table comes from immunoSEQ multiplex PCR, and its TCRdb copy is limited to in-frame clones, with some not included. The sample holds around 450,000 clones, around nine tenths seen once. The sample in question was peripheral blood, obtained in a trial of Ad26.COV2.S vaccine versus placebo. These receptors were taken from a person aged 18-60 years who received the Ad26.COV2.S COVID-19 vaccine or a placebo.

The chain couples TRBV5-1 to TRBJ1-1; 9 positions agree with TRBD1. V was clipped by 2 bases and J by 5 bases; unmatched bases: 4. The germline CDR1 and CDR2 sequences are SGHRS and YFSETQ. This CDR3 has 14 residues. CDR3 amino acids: CASSFDRGRTEAFF. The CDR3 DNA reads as TGCGCCAGCAGCTTCGACAGGGGGAGGACTGAAGCTTTCTTT.

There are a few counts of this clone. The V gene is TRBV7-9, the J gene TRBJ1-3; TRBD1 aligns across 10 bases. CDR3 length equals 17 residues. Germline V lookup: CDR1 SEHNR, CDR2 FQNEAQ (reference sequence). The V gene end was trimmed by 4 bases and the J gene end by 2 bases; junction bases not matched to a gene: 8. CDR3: CASSYRPGTGAGNTIYF. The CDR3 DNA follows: TGTGCCAGCAGCTACCGTCCCGGGACAGGGGCTGGAAACACCATATATTTT.

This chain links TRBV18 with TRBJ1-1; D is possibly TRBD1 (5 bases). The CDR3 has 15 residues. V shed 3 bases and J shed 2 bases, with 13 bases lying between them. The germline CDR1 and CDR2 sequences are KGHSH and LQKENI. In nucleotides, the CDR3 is TGTGCCAGCTCACCGACCAGGGCTAAAAACACTGAAGCTTTCTTT. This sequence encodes CASSPTRAKNTEAFF.

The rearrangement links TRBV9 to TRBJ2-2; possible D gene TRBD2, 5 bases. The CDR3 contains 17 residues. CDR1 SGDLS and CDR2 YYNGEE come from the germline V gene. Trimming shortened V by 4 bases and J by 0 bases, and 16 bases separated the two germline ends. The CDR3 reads CASSPRWGDTNTGELFF. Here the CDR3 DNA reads TGTGCCAGCAGCCCCCGGTGGGGAGACACGAACACCGGGGAGCTGTTTTTT.

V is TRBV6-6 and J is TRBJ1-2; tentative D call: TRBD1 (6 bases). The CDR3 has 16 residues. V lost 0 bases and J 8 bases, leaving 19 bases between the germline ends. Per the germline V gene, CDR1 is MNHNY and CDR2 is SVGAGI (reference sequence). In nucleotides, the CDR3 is TGTGCCAGCAGTTACTCGGAGGCGTGGGGGGGCAGGGGCTACACCTTC. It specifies CASSYSEAWGGRGYTF.

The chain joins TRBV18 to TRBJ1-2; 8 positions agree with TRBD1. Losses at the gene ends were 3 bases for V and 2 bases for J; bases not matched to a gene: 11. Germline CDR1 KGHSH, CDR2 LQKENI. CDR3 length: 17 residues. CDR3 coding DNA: TGTGCCAGCTCACCCAACCACGGACAGGGTGACAACTATGGCTACACCTTC. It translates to CASSPNHGQGDNYGYTF. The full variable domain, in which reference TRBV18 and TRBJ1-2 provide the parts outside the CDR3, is NAGVMQNPRHLVRRRGQEARLRCSPMKGHSHVYWYRQLPEEGLKFMVYLQKENIIDESGMPKERFSAEFPKEGPSILRIQQVVRGDSAAYFCASSPNHGQGDNYGYTFGSGTRLTVV.

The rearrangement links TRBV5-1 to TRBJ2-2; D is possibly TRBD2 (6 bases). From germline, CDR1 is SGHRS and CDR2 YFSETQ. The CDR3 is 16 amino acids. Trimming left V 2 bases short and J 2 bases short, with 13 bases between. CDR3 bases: TGCGCCAGCAGCTTTCACCGGGACTCAAACACCGGGGAGCTGTTTTTT. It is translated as CASSFHRDSNTGELFF.

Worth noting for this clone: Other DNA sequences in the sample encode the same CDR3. The CDR3 coding sequence is TGTGCCTGGAGTGTTGGGGGGACCGGGGAGCTGTTTTTT. It yields the protein CAWSVGGTGELFF. The chain carries TRBV30 and TRBJ2-2, with D possibly being TRBD2 (6 bases). V lost 0 bases to trimming and J lost 5 bases, with 7 bases between them. In germline, CDR1 is GTSNPN, CDR2 SVGIG (reference sequence). The CDR3 is 13 residues long.

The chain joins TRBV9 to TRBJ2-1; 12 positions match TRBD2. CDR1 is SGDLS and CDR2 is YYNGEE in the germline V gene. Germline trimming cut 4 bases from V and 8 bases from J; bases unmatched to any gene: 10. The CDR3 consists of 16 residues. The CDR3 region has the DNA TGTGCCAGCAGCAAGCTAAGGACTAGCGGGACCTATGAGCAGTTCTTC. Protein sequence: CASSKLRTSGTYEQFF.

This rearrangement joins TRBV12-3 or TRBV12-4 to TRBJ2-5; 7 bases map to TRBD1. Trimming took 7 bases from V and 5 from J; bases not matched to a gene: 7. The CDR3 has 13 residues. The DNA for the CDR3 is TGTGCCAGCACCTTGACAGGGACGGAGACCCAGTACTTC. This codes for CASTLTGTETQYF.